Listed below are T cell receptor beta chains from one sample, sequenced in a study of OX40 agonist ivuxolimab in advanced cancers. Libraries were prepared by immunoSEQ multiplex PCR; TCRdb keeps only in-frame clonotypes and omits some of them. The table has 60,000 to 90,000 clones, about 86% seen once; the top ten hold 0.75%. The source was CD4+ or CD8+ T cells sorted from blood, collected in a trial of the OX40 agonist ivuxolimab. The receptors derive from an adult with an advanced solid tumor such as melanoma, head and neck, liver or kidney cancer. The conserved cysteine and the conserved F or W are not part of the CDR3 here. D genes are given only for firm matches.

v_call,j_call,d_call,cdr3_aa
TRBV19,TRBJ2-5,.,ASSTRDQETQY
TRBV2,TRBJ2-7,TRBD1,ASSDNLFREGRDRGYEQY
TRBV6-1,TRBJ1-2,.,ASSGSGARGGYT
TRBV6-5,TRBJ2-2,.,ASRENPGELF
TRBV30,TRBJ1-3,.,AWSAPEGPVQGNTIY
TRBV5-1,TRBJ1-1,TRBD1,ASSWGTGNTEAF
TRBV7-2,TRBJ1-4,.,ASSPRTNEKLF
TRBV6-1,TRBJ1-1,TRBD1,ASSPGTGGTEAF
TRBV6-1,TRBJ2-7,TRBD1,ASRLNRDSQYEQY
TRBV28,TRBJ1-5,.,ASSLNRGNQPQH
TRBV30,TRBJ1-6,TRBD1,AWSNGQVYNSPLH
TRBV19,TRBJ2-1,TRBD1,ASSIGTLGDRRF
TRBV5-6,TRBJ1-5,.,ASSLGQHNQPQH
TRBV7-2,TRBJ1-2,TRBD1,ASSLRQGGGYT
TRBV12-5,TRBJ2-2,.,ASGPGGQSGELF
TRBV4-1,TRBJ2-7,.,ASSQVQVGLRGYEQY
TRBV20-1,TRBJ2-7,.,SAGGPYEQY
TRBV4-1,TRBJ2-3,.,ASSQGLGASTRDTQY
TRBV5-4,TRBJ2-1,.,ASSSPHSNEQF
TRBV19,TRBJ1-4,.,ASSSGLFNEKLF
TRBV2,TRBJ2-3,TRBD2,ASSANRGGGAADTQY
TRBV21-1,TRBJ2-5,.,ASSKPRQGSETQY
TRBV19,TRBJ1-5,.,ASDYTQGQPQH
TRBV5-1,TRBJ1-1,.,ASLAVGVSTEAF
TRBV7-2,TRBJ1-1,.,ASSTVGGLNTEAF
TRBV10-3,TRBJ2-1,.,AISPMGNEQF
TRBV19,TRBJ1-1,TRBD1,ASSISLTGKNTEAF
TRBV27,TRBJ1-3,.,ASSPSRPPSGNTIY
TRBV5-1,TRBJ2-2,.,ASSLGTTGELF
TRBV6-5,TRBJ2-7,.,ASTAGALQNYEQY
TRBV30,TRBJ2-1,TRBD2,AWSQTSGVYNEQF
TRBV15,TRBJ1-1,TRBD1,ATSLSRGRGGEAF
TRBV11-2,TRBJ2-7,.,ASSSGTFSYEQY
TRBV9,TRBJ1-1,.,ASSARTVNTEAF
TRBV4-1,TRBJ2-3,TRBD2,ASSQQSGVTDTQY
TRBV19,TRBJ1-5,.,ASSISRVGQPQH
TRBV10-3,TRBJ2-7,TRBD2,AIQAASGRVSYEQY
TRBV5-8,TRBJ2-7,.,ASSRASGEQY
TRBV2,TRBJ2-6,TRBD1,ASRLLTGGAGANVLT
TRBV6-6,TRBJ1-2,.,ASRKAEDNYGYT
TRBV30,TRBJ2-6,TRBD1,AWSNEDRVGANVLT
TRBV19,TRBJ1-5,TRBD1,ASIDRGNQPQH
TRBV30,TRBJ2-3,TRBD2,AWSPSGTSGTDTQY
TRBV7-2,TRBJ2-5,.,ASSPRLGVGETQY
TRBV7-2,TRBJ2-7,.,ASSLLRVSDEQY
TRBV9,TRBJ2-2,.,ASSVEARTNTGELF
TRBV15,TRBJ2-3,TRBD2,ATSGTSGRGGGTQY